The 13 T cell receptor beta chains presented below share a single source sample, sequenced in a study of T cells in localized non-small cell lung cancer. The assay was immunoSEQ multiplex PCR, and TCRdb's table has in-frame clones only and misses some. The table lists 2,100 or so clones, around 25% of them singletons. This specimen was lung tumor tissue, taken before any cancer treatment. Receptors were obtained from a woman aged 35-75 years with stage III lung adenocarcinoma.

V and J are TRBV5-1 and TRBJ2-1; TRBD2 agrees at 7 bases. Germline trimming cut 0 bases from V and 2 bases from J; bases unmatched to any gene: 5. CDR1 SGHRS and CDR2 YFSETQ come from the germline V gene. The CDR3 covers 16 residues. CDR3 DNA sequence: TGCGCCAGCAGCTTGGATCCTAGCGGTCCCTACAATGAGCAGTTCTTC. Translation: CASSLDPSGPYNEQFF.

This clone was detected a few times. CDR3 loop: CASSSDTGMDTQYF. The CDR3 DNA reads as TGTGCCAGCAGCTCCGACACAGGGATGGATACGCAGTATTTT. The genes are TRBV11-1 and TRBJ2-3; D is possibly TRBD1 (6 bases). V gave up 4 bases and J gave up 6 bases, with 14 bases separating them. This CDR3 comprises 14 residues. Germline lookup yields CDR1 SGHAT and CDR2 FQDESV (reference sequence).

There are a few counts of this clone. The chain links TRBV11-3 to TRBJ1-1; D not resolved. The CDR3 runs to 18 residues. Per germline, CDR1 SGHNT and CDR2 YENEEA. The V and J ends lost 5 bases and 0 bases respectively, with 22 bases between them. CDR3 sequence (DNA): TGTGCCAGCAGCCTATCTTCGACCTCGCCCTTCATGAACACTGAAGCTTTCTTT. Translated: CASSLSSTSPFMNTEAFF.

This clone was counted a few times. This chain connects TRBV9 to TRBJ2-1; 9 positions agree with TRBD2. J lost 10 bases, V lost 0 bases, and 8 bases had no gene match. This CDR3 is built from 15 residues. Germline loops: CDR1 SGDLS, CDR2 YYNGEE. CDR3 loop: CASSVEGVAGDEQFF. The CDR3 region has the DNA TGTGCCAGCAGCGTAGAAGGAGTAGCGGGGGACGAGCAGTTCTTC.

The chain uses TRBV18 and TRBJ1-1; 8 bases fit TRBD1. Germline CDR1 reads KGHSH; CDR2 reads LQKENI. Losses at the gene ends were 4 bases for V and 4 bases for J; bases not matched to a gene: 8. The CDR3 has 15 amino acids. The CDR3 DNA reads as TGTGCCAGCTCACAACAGGGGGATGTTGTCACTGAAGCTTTCTTT. Translating gives CASSQQGDVVTEAFF. Together with reference TRBV18 and TRBJ1-1, the CDR3 gives the full variable domain: NAGVMQNPRHLVRRRGQEARLRCSPMKGHSHVYWYRQLPEEGLKFMVYLQKENIIDESGMPKERFSAEFPKEGPSILRIQQVVRGDSAAYFCASSQQGDVVTEAFFGQGTRLTVV.

By sample fraction, this clone is medium-sized. This rearrangement joins TRBV9 to TRBJ1-2; 7 nucleotides line up with TRBD1. The CDR3 has 15 amino acids. Germline CDR1 is SGDLS and CDR2 is YYNGEE. V shed 0 bases, J shed 8 bases, and the junction held 10 bases outside the gene matches. This CDR3 reads CASSVVGVGGVGYTF. The CDR3 region has the DNA TGTGCCAGCAGCGTAGTCGGGGTAGGGGGCGTAGGCTACACCTTC. The full variable domain, completed using reference TRBV9 and TRBJ1-2, is DSGVTQTPKHLITATGQRVTLRCSPRSGDLSVYWYQQSLDQGLQFLIQYYNGEERAKGNILERFSAQQFPDLHSELNLSSLELGDSALYFCASSVVGVGGVGYTFGSGTRLTVV.

V is TRBV7-2 and J is TRBJ1-1; weak D call: TRBD1 (6 bases). Germline V gene data show CDR1 as SGHTA and CDR2 as FQGNSA. This CDR3 comprises 18 residues. The V end lost 3 bases, the J end lost 0 bases, and 20 bases lay between the germline ends. The CDR3 here is CASSFFWDTRAMNTEAFF. The CDR3 DNA reads as TGTGCCAGCAGCTTTTTTTGGGACACCCGTGCCATGAACACTGAAGCTTTCTTT.

The rearrangement joins TRBV6-8 to TRBJ2-1; 7 bases map to TRBD2. CDR1 and CDR2 from the germline V gene are MNHGY and SAAAGT. The V segment lost 5 bases and the J segment 0 bases; nucleotides outside the gene matches: 4. The CDR3 spans 15 residues. CDR3 DNA: TGTGCCAGCAGTCCCGGGGGGAGCTCCTACAATGAGCAGTTCTTC. This encodes CASSPGGSSYNEQFF.

CDR3 DNA: TGTGCCAGCAGCCTAAGCAGGGGGCCGGGCGAGCAGTACTTC. Its translation: CASSLSRGPGEQYF. The chain uses TRBV11-3 and TRBJ2-7; TRBD1 agrees at 8 bases. V lost 5 bases to trimming and J lost 6 bases; unmatched junction nucleotides: 9. Germline V gives CDR1 SGHNT, CDR2 YENEEA. The CDR3 has 14 residues.

In this sample, this clone turned up a few times. This chain links TRBV6-8 with TRBJ1-2; D perhaps matches TRBD1 (5 bases). CDR1 and CDR2 from the germline V gene are MNHGY and SAAAGT. This CDR3 contains 16 residues. Deletions cut 8 bases from V and 7 bases from J, with 26 bases between. CDR3 nucleotides: TGTGCCAGCCCCCGAGGGGCGCAATCACTCCGCGGTGGCTACACCTTC. This translates into CASPRGAQSLRGGYTF.

This clone is large within its sample. The J gene is TRBJ2-6, the V gene TRBV11-3, with D perhaps matching TRBD2 (5 bases). This CDR3 is 15 amino acids long. V lost 5 bases and J 4 bases, leaving 12 bases between the germline ends. Germline CDR1 is SGHNT and CDR2 is YENEEA. The CDR3 loop reads CASSVKGAGANVLTF. CDR3 DNA sequence: TGTGCCAGCAGCGTAAAGGGAGCCGGGGCCAACGTCCTGACTTTC.

The rearrangement links TRBV28 to TRBJ2-7, with TRBD2 matching over 11 bases. There are 16 residues in the CDR3. V dropped 3 bases and J dropped 2; count of bases not matched to a gene: 6. The germline V gene encodes CDR1 MDHEN and CDR2 SYDVKM. The CDR3 nucleotides are TGTGCCAGCAGTTTTGAGACTAGCGGGACTCCCTACGAGCAGTACTTC. This sequence encodes CASSFETSGTPYEQYF.

There are a few counts of this clone. The rearrangement links TRBV28 to TRBJ1-4, with 8 nucleotides matching TRBD1. Unmatched junction bases numbered 9, after V lost 2 bases and J lost 7 bases. Germline V gives CDR1 MDHEN, CDR2 SYDVKM. The CDR3 spans 16 residues. CDR3 sequence: CASSLVIGTGGEKLFF. DNA for the CDR3: TGTGCCAGCAGTTTAGTAATAGGAACAGGGGGTGAAAAACTGTTTTTT.